This T cell receptor beta chain derives from a study of T-cell memory formation after mild COVID-19. Study-level results: Largely, contracting CD4+ clones fell within CM and EM, and contracting CD8+ clones within EMRA.

The ends were cut back, 3 bases at V and 3 bases at J, with 12 bases in the middle. This CDR3 has 14 amino acids. CDR1 is DFQATT, CDR2 SNEGSKA, per germline (reference sequence). Via MiXCR, TCRdb re-called the 5' RACE reads, giving one row per CDR3 protein. The sample includes fewer than 650,000 distinct CDR3 sequences, around a sixth of them seen just once. This clonotype appeared a few times. What it binds is unknown. The chain uses TRBV20-1 and TRBJ2-1; no clear D gene. This sequence was found in an adult woman who had mild COVID-19 (a few samples of this study predate the infection). Cell type and time point are not known. The sample was PBMCs or a T cell subset sorted from them (not recorded which). The CDR3 DNA reads as TGCAGTGCTAGTCTGCTCCCCAACTACAATGAGCAGTTCTTC. This encodes CSASLLPNYNEQFF.